This T cell receptor beta chain was identified in a study of regulatory T cells in long-lasting Graves disease. Trimming removed 4 bases at V and 4 bases at J, with 14 bases between. Germline V gene sequence: CDR1 ENHRY, CDR2 SYGVKD. The CDR3 has 15 residues. This clonotype occurred a few times. Noted time point: newly diagnosed GD, antithyroid drugs for less than 3 months. TCR sequences were obtained from RNA taken from PBMCs. Construction of the TCR beta libraries employed iRepertoire HTBI primers in conjunction with Arm-PCR of CDR3 regions. TCRdb ran MiXCR on the multiplex PCR reads and lists one entry per CDR3 protein. Here the sample spans some 500,000 distinct CDR3 sequences, approximately 13% being singletons. These data also featured in a second study, about T cells in Graves' hyperthyroidism and ophthalmopathy.

Sequences were derived from peripheral blood mononuclear cells (PBMCs), sampled at new diagnosis, from a patient treated with antithyroid drugs. This clonotype was obtained from a man under 40 with Graves disease. The genes are TRBV10-3 and TRBJ2-1; tentatively, D is TRBD1 or TRBD2 (5 bases each). In DNA form, the CDR3 reads TGTGCCATCAGTGTGGGACCCGAGGGGTACAATGAGCAGTTCTTC. Translating gives CAISVGPEGYNEQFF.